The 27 T cell receptor beta chains given below trace back to one sample, sequenced in a study of technical replicates of blood from a few donors. Assay used: immunoSEQ multiplex PCR; TCRdb lists only in-frame clones, some missing. The sample has tens of thousands of clones, around 92% seen once. Sequencing was done on a sample of PBMCs. The origin of the receptors is a human donor in good health. Some clones in this sample may be carry-over from other donors' samples.

A remark on this clone: Other DNA sequences of this sample code for an identical CDR3. The genes are TRBV5-1 and TRBJ1-1; no clear D. V lost 0 bases to trimming and J lost 3 bases, with 9 bases between them. The CDR3 is 14 residues long. Germline V gene sequence: CDR1 SGHRS, CDR2 YFSETQ. In nucleotides, the CDR3 is TGCGCCAGCAGCTTGGGGGGAGGGTACACTGAAGCTTTCTTT. Translated, it gives CASSLGGGYTEAFF.

The chain couples TRBV7-8 to TRBJ1-3; D is unresolved. Trimming took off 5 bases at V and 9 bases at J, with 17 bases between the two ends. CDR1 and CDR2 from the germline V gene are SGHVS and FQNEAQ. This CDR3 comprises 14 residues. For the CDR3, the DNA is TGTGCCAGCAGCCTAGACCCGATCTCGGGCACCATATATTTT. Translation: CASSLDPISGTIYF.

The CDR3, as DNA: TGTGCCAGCAGCTCTCGAGGACTAGCGGGAATTTCGGTCTACAATGAGCAGTTCTTC. This encodes CASSSRGLAGISVYNEQFF. V and J are TRBV7-2 and TRBJ2-1; 12 nucleotides align to TRBD2. The CDR3 has 19 residues. CDR1 is SGHTA and CDR2 is FQGNSA in the germline V gene. J was trimmed by 3 bases and V by 4 bases; bases with no gene match: 13. The full variable domain, in which reference TRBV7-2 and TRBJ2-1 provide the parts outside the CDR3, is GAGVSQSPSNKVTEKGKDVELRCDPISGHTALYWYRQSLGQGLEFLIYFQGNSAPDKSGLPSDRFSAERTGGSVSTLTIQRTQQEDSAVYLCASSSRGLAGISVYNEQFFGPGTRLTVL.

This clone was picked up one time. J is TRBJ1-1 and V is TRBV11-1, with D perhaps matching TRBD1 (5 bases). The ends were cut back, 2 bases at V and 4 bases at J, with 8 bases in the middle. The germline V gene has CDR1 SGHAT and CDR2 FQDESV (reference sequence). This CDR3 contains 13 residues. The DNA for the CDR3 is TGTGCCAGCAGCTTACGGGGGGGCACTGAAGCTTTCTTT. This codes for CASSLRGGTEAFF.

The chain couples TRBV11-2 to TRBJ1-1; D is perhaps TRBD1 (6 bases). CDR3 length equals 14 residues. V shed 0 bases and J shed 14 bases, with 19 bases lying between them. CDR1 is SGHAT and CDR2 is FQNNGV in the germline V gene. The CDR3 DNA sequence: TGTGCCAGCAGCTTAGATGCCGGGACACGTGGTGGCTTCTTT. Encoded protein: CASSLDAGTRGGFF.

The chain couples TRBV9 to TRBJ2-7; possibly TRBD1 for D (5 bases). Germline CDR1 reads SGDLS; CDR2 reads YYNGEE. V was pared by 5 bases and J by 4 bases, with 22 bases between. This CDR3 spans 16 amino acids. As DNA, the CDR3 is TGTGCCAGCAGGCGAACCGGGCCCGGTGGGGCTTACGAGCAGTACTTC. This gives the protein CASRRTGPGGAYEQYF.

The genes are TRBV11-3 and TRBJ2-6, with TRBD2 identical over 12 bases. The V gene end was trimmed by 6 bases and the J gene end by 3 bases; junction bases not matched to a gene: 9. The V gene's germline CDR1 is SGHNT and CDR2 YENEEA. The CDR3 is 18 amino acids. CDR3 nucleotides: TGTGCCAGCAGACCTAGACTAGCGGGAGAAGTTGGGGCCAACGTCCTGACTTTC. This encodes CASRPRLAGEVGANVLTF.

J is TRBJ2-7 and V is TRBV21-1; TRBD1 reflects the table's D call only, with no check against the DNA. TRBV21-1 is labeled a pseudogene. There are 16 residues in the CDR3. The CDR3 DNA reads TGTGCCAGCAGCAAGGATCGGGACAGGGTTTCCTACGAGCAGTACTTC. This sequence encodes CASSKDRDRVSYEQYF.

The CDR3 loop is CAISATRGSGELFF. The CDR3 DNA reads TGTGCCATCAGTGCCACCCGGGGGTCCGGGGAGCTGTTTTTT. The rearrangement uses TRBV10-3 and TRBJ2-2; a weak D match, TRBD2 (6 bases). Trimming took off 4 bases at V and 6 bases at J, with 12 bases between the two ends. This CDR3 comprises 14 residues. The germline CDR1 and CDR2 sequences are ENHRY and SYGVKD.

For the CDR3, the DNA is TGTGCCAGCAGCTTATTGCTCGGTCCCTCTGGAAACACCATATATTTT. Translating gives CASSLLLGPSGNTIYF. The chain joins TRBV7-9 to TRBJ1-3, with unresolved D. The CDR3 sequence is 16 residues long. Germline-derived CDR1 and CDR2 are SEHNR and FQNEAQ (reference sequence). Trimming cost V 2 bases and J 0 bases, with 11 bases left between them.

The chain combines TRBV7-9 with TRBJ2-7, with TRBD2 identical over 12 bases. The ends lost 4 bases at V and 7 bases at J; junction bases unmatched: 17. Germline V CDR1 and CDR2: SEHNR, FQNEAQ (reference sequence). The CDR3 spans 18 residues. The CDR3 nucleotides are TGTGCCAGCAGCTCGTCGGTTGGACTAGCGGGAAATAGCCGGGAGCAGTACTTC. Translating gives CASSSSVGLAGNSREQYF.

V is TRBV7-2 and J is TRBJ2-5, with 7 bases that match TRBD2. Trimming cost V 2 bases and J 3 bases; bases outside gene matches: 3. CDR1 and CDR2 (germline): SGHTA, FQGNSA. This CDR3 is built from 14 residues. The CDR3 protein is CASSLTAGEETQYF. The CDR3 DNA reads as TGTGCCAGCAGCTTAACGGCGGGGGAAGAGACCCAGTACTTC.

The chain links TRBV25-1 to TRBJ2-1, with TRBD2 matching over 8 bases. With 9 bases clipped from V and 3 bases from J, the junction kept 7 bases outside the gene matches. Germline V gene data show CDR1 as MGHDK and CDR2 as SYGVNS. This CDR3 is 14 amino acids long. The CDR3 DNA reads TGTGCCAGTACCGCGGGGGGCTACTACAATGAGCAGTTCTTC. Its protein is CASTAGGYYNEQFF.

The genes are TRBV19 and TRBJ2-3; no firm D call. This CDR3 contains 13 residues. Per the germline V gene, CDR1 is LNHDA and CDR2 is SQIVND (reference sequence). Trimming left V 9 bases short and J 4 bases short, with 14 bases between. The CDR3 reads CASRNEVPDTQYF. The CDR3 DNA reads TGTGCCAGCCGGAATGAGGTCCCAGATACGCAGTATTTT.

The chain is built from TRBV9 and TRBJ1-2; 7 nucleotides match TRBD1. This CDR3 has 15 residues. With V trimmed by 4 bases and J by 0 bases, 6 bases remained unmatched. The germline V gene encodes CDR1 SGDLS and CDR2 YYNGEE. CDR3 amino acids: CASSQTGLANYGYTF. The CDR3 DNA reads TGTGCCAGCAGCCAGACAGGGCTCGCTAACTATGGCTACACCTTC. The whole variable domain, filled in from reference TRBV9 and TRBJ1-2, reads DSGVTQTPKHLITATGQRVTLRCSPRSGDLSVYWYQQSLDQGLQFLIQYYNGEERAKGNILERFSAQQFPDLHSELNLSSLELGDSALYFCASSQTGLANYGYTFGSGTRLTVV.

The chain joins TRBV18 to TRBJ1-1, with D unclear. Germline V lookup: CDR1 KGHSH, CDR2 LQKENI. V was shortened by 2 bases and J by 7 bases, with 14 bases between the two germline ends. The CDR3 totals 14 residues. Here the CDR3 reads CASSPSSESREAFF. The CDR3 DNA sequence: TGTGCCAGCTCACCAAGTAGCGAGTCCCGTGAAGCTTTCTTT. The whole variable domain, filled in from reference TRBV18 and TRBJ1-1, reads NAGVMQNPRHLVRRRGQEARLRCSPMKGHSHVYWYRQLPEEGLKFMVYLQKENIIDESGMPKERFSAEFPKEGPSILRIQQVVRGDSAAYFCASSPSSESREAFFGQGTRLTVV.

The J gene is TRBJ2-5, the V gene TRBV15; tentatively, D is TRBD1 (6 bases). The CDR3 is 14 amino acids. V shed 4 bases and J shed 5 bases, with 14 bases lying between them. Per germline, CDR1 LNHNV and CDR2 YYDKDF (reference sequence). CDR3 coding DNA: TGTGCCACCAGCACTCCGGGACATCCGGAGACCCAGTACTTC. Protein product: CATSTPGHPETQYF.

The chain is built from TRBV7-2 and TRBJ1-4; the match to TRBD1 covers 9 bases. The V gene's germline CDR1 is SGHTA and CDR2 FQGNSA. The CDR3 loop spans 13 amino acids. After removal of 3 bases from V and 10 bases from J, the junction contained 3 bases not matched to a gene. CDR3 protein: CASSFGTGLKLFF. The CDR3 DNA reads TGTGCCAGCAGCTTCGGGACAGGGCTAAAACTGTTTTTT.

The chain couples TRBV7-9 to TRBJ2-5; tentatively, D is TRBD2 (5 bases). The CDR3 contains 11 residues. Germline CDR1 SEHNR, CDR2 FQNEAQ (reference sequence). The V gene lost 8 bases and the J gene lost 5 bases, with 9 bases spanning the gap. CDR3 coding DNA: TGTGCCAGCCAATCGGGGGAGACCCAGTACTTC. This sequence encodes CASQSGETQYF. Full variable domain (rest looked up from reference TRBV7-9 and TRBJ2-5): DTGVSQNPRHKITKRGQNVTFRCDPISEHNRLYWYRQTLGQGPEFLTYFQNEAQLEKSRLLSDRFSAERPKGSFSTLEIQRTEQGDSAMYLCASQSGETQYFGPGTRLLVL.

There are a few counts of this clone. The chain couples TRBV10-3 to TRBJ1-1; unclear D gene. V was cut by 7 bases and J by 1 base, with 10 bases left in between. The CDR3 totals 13 residues. CDR1 is ENHRY, CDR2 SYGVKD, per germline. The CDR3 loop is CAINAQRNTEAFF. CDR3 coding DNA: TGTGCCATCAACGCACAGAGGAACACTGAAGCTTTCTTT.

The V gene is TRBV30, the J gene TRBJ2-7; 7 bases fit TRBD2. The CDR3 loop spans 14 amino acids. V trimming: 1 base; J trimming: 6 bases; junction bases outside the gene matches: 9. The germline gives CDR1 GTSNPN, CDR2 SVGIG (reference sequence). The CDR3 DNA reads as TGTGCCTGGAGTGGGACTAGTTTCTTTTCCGAGCAGTACTTC. Protein product: CAWSGTSFFSEQYF.

V gene TRBV27 combines with J gene TRBJ2-3; 8 nucleotides line up with TRBD1. Germline CDR1 reads MNHEY; CDR2 reads SMNVEV (reference sequence). The CDR3 runs 16 residues. The trim removed 2 bases at V and 1 base at J, leaving 5 bases unmatched. CDR3 bases: TGTGCCAGCAGTTTACCGACAGGGGACGGCACAGATACGCAGTATTTT. Protein product: CASSLPTGDGTDTQYF.

The CDR3 DNA sequence: TGTGCCAGCAGTGTACAGGGGGTTTATGATACGCAGTATTTT. It codes for CASSVQGVYDTQYF. The V gene is TRBV9, the J gene TRBJ2-3; 8 positions match TRBD1. There are 14 residues in the CDR3. V dropped 5 bases and J dropped 6; count of bases not matched to a gene: 8. CDR1 SGDLS and CDR2 YYNGEE come from the germline V gene.

This chain links TRBV14 with TRBJ1-2; the D is unclear. The germline V gene has CDR1 SGHDN and CDR2 FVKESK. The CDR3 length is 16 residues. The V gene lost 0 bases and the J gene lost 4 bases, with 15 bases spanning the gap. In nucleotides, the CDR3 is TGTGCCAGCAGCCAAGAAGCCCCGGGTATTTCCTATGGCTACACCTTC. It is translated as CASSQEAPGISYGYTF.

The rearrangement uses TRBV21-1 and TRBJ2-7; the DNA was not used to check the table's D call, TRBD1. TRBV21-1 corresponds to a pseudogene. The CDR3 is made up of 15 amino acids. CDR3 sequence (DNA): TGTGCCAGCAGTGAACCCCCGGGACAGGTGGACGAGCAGTACTTC. This translates into CASSEPPGQVDEQYF.

This rearrangement joins TRBV6-1 to TRBJ2-7; 12 bases match TRBD2. There are 14 residues in the CDR3. CDR1 MNHNS and CDR2 SASEGT come from the germline V gene. The V gene end was trimmed by 6 bases and the J gene end by 3 bases; junction bases not matched to a gene: 3. CDR3 in amino acids: CASRGTSGFYEQYF. The CDR3 DNA is TGTGCCAGCAGGGGGACTAGCGGGTTCTACGAGCAGTACTTC.

The gene calls are TRBV28 and TRBJ1-6; D remains unclear. Trimming shortened V by 8 bases and J by 6 bases, and 11 bases separated the two germline ends. This CDR3 is 13 amino acids long. In germline, CDR1 is MDHEN, CDR2 SYDVKM. This CDR3 is CASSAVSNSPLHF. Written as DNA, the CDR3 is TGTGCCAGCTCCGCAGTGTCTAATTCACCCCTCCACTTT. The variable domain in full, completed from reference TRBV28 and TRBJ1-6, reads DVKVTQSSRYLVKRTGEKVFLECVQDMDHENMFWYRQDPGLGLRLIYFSYDVKMKEKGDIPEGYSVSREKKERFSLILESASTNQTSMYLCASSAVSNSPLHFGNGTRLTVT.